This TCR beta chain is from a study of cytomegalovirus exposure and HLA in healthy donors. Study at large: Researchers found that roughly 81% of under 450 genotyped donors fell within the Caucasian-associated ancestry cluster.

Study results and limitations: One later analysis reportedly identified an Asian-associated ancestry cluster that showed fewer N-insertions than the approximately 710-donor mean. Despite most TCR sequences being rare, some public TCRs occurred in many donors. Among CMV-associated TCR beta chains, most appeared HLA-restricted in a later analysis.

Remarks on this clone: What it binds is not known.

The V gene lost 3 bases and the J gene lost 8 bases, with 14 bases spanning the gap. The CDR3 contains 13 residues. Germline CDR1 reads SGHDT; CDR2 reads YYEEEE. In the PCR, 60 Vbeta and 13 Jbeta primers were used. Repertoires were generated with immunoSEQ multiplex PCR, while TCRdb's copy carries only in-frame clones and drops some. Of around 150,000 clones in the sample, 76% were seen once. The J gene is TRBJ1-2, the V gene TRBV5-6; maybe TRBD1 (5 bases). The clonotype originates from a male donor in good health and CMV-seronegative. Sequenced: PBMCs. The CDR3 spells CASSSGGVEGYTF. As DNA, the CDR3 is TGTGCCAGCAGCTCCGGAGGGGTCGAGGGCTACACCTTC.